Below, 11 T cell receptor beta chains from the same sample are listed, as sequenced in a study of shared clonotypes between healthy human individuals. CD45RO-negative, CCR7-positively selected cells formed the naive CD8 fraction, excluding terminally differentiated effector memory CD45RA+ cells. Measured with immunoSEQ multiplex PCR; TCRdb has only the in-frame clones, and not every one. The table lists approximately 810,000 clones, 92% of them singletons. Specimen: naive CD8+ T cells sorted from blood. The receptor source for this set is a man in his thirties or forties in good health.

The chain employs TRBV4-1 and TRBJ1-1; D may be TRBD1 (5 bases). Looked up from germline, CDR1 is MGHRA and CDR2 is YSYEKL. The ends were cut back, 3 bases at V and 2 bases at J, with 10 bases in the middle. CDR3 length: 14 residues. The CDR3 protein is CASSHSTGNTEAFF. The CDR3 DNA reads TGCGCCAGCAGCCATTCTACAGGCAACACTGAAGCTTTCTTT.

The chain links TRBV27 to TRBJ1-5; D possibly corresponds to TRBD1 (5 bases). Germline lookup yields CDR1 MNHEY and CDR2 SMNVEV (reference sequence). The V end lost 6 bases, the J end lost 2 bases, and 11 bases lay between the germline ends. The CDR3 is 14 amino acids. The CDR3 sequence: CASRKGGGNQPQHF. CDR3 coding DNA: TGTGCCAGCAGAAAAGGAGGGGGCAATCAGCCCCAGCATTTT.

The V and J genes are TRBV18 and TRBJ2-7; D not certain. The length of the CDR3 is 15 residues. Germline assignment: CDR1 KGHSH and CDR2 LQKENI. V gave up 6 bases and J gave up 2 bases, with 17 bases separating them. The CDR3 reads CASSHRLGETYEQYF. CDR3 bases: TGTGCCAGCTCTCACCGGTTAGGCGAGACCTACGAGCAGTACTTC.

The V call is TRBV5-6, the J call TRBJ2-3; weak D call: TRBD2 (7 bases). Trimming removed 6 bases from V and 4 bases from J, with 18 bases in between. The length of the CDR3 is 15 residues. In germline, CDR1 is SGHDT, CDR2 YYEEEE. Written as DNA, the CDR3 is TGTGCCAGCATCAATTGGGGGGGCGACCCAGATACGCAGTATTTT. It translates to CASINWGGDPDTQYF.

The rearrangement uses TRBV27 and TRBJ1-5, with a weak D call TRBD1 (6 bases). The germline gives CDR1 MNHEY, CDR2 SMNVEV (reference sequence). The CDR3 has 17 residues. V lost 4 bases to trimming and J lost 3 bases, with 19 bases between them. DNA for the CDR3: TGTGCCAGCAGTTCCAGCAGGGGACCTTATGACAATCAGCCCCAGCATTTT. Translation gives CASSSSRGPYDNQPQHF.

CDR3 coding DNA: TGTGCCAGCAGTGTCCGGGACAGGGGTCTGGGCAATCAGCCCCAGCATTTT. Amino acid sequence: CASSVRDRGLGNQPQHF. This chain joins TRBV6-1 and TRBJ1-5; 10 bases agree with TRBD1. The ends lost 4 bases at V and 2 bases at J; junction bases unmatched: 8. The CDR3 totals 17 residues. CDR1 and CDR2 from the germline V gene are MNHNS and SASEGT.

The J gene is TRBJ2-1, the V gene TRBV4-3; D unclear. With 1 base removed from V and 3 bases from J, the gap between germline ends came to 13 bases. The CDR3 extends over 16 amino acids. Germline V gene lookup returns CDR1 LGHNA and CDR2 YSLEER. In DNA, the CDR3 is TGCGCCAGCAGCCAAGGGGCTCGAGTTTACTACAATGAGCAGTTCTTC. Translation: CASSQGARVYYNEQFF.

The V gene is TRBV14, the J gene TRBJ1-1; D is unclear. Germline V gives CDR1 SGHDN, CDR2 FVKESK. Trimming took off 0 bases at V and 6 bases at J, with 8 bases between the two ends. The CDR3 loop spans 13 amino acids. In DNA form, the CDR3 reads TGTGCCAGCAGCCAAGAATTAGAAGCTGAAGCTTTCTTT. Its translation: CASSQELEAEAFF.

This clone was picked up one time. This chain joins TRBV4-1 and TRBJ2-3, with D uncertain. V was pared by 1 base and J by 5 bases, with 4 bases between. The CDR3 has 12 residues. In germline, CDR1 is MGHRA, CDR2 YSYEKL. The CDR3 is CASSQAGDTQYF. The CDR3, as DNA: TGCGCCAGCAGCCAAGCGGGAGATACGCAGTATTTT.

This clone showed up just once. The CDR3 region has the DNA TGTGCCAGCACCTCCTGGGGGCAGTCCGCCCTTAATGAGCAGTTCTTC. This translates into CASTSWGQSALNEQFF. The J gene is TRBJ2-1, the V gene TRBV5-6; D possibly corresponds to TRBD1 (6 bases). V gave up 6 bases and J gave up 7 bases, with 23 bases separating them. The germline gives CDR1 SGHDT, CDR2 YYEEEE. The CDR3 spans 16 residues. Full variable domain (outside the CDR3, taken from reference TRBV5-6 and TRBJ2-1): DAGVTQSPTHLIKTRGQQVTLRCSPKSGHDTVSWYQQALGQGPQFIFQYYEEEERQRGNFPDRFSGHQFPNYSSELNVNALLLGDSALYLCASTSWGQSALNEQFFGPGTRLTVL.

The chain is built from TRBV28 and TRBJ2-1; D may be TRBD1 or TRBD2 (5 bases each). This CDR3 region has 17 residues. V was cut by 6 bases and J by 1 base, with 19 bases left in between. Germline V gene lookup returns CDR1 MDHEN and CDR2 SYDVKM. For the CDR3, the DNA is TGTGCCAGCAGAAAATCTGGGGCCGGCGGGTCCTACAATGAGCAGTTCTTC. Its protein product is CASRKSGAGGSYNEQFF.